The sequence of this T cell receptor beta chain was determined in a study of blood T cell repertoires in COVID-19. Study background: Researchers got acute and convalescent COVID-19 samples from the United States, Italy and Spain.

Profiled with immunoSEQ multiplex PCR; TCRdb holds only in-frame clones, not every one. The profile covers about 190,000 clones, with 70% to 90% appearing a single time and 5% to 8% taken by the ten largest. The CDR3 extends over 13 amino acids. V shed 3 bases and J shed 10 bases, with 13 bases lying between them. This sequence was found in a woman in her 40s who had recovered from COVID-19. The sample taken for sequencing was peripheral blood. The chain carries TRBV12-3 or TRBV12-4 and TRBJ2-1, with D possibly TRBD1 on 5 matching bases. Written as DNA, the CDR3 is TGTGCCAGCAGTTTTTCCAGGGCGAGGGAGCAGTTCTTC. Translated, it gives CASSFSRAREQFF.